The present TCR beta chain was sequenced within a study of blood T cell repertoires in COVID-19. Study-wide context: The origin of the acute and convalescent COVID-19 samples was the United States, Italy and Spain. Nucleic acid was either cDNA or gDNA, and it came from T cells, B-cell-depleted T cells, or PBMCs.

In the original workflow: Amplification with reference gene primers provided the estimates of nucleated cell counts. Using immunoSEQ multiplex PCR, the repertoire was profiled, and TCRdb retains in-frame clones only, with some absent. V, J and clone size reflect that table, while D and trimming were determined from the DNA. The sample consists of over 150,000 clones, around 80% of them appearing once. The CDR3 spans 15 residues. Between the trimmed V and J ends, which lost 0 bases and 1 base, there was a span of 10 bases. Germline assignment: CDR1 SGHKS and CDR2 YYEKEE (reference sequence). The TCR was taken from a woman between 35 and 50 years old with COVID-19, enrolled during active disease. J is TRBJ1-2 and V is TRBV5-5, with D tentatively TRBD1 (5 bases). Sequences were obtained from peripheral blood. In DNA, the CDR3 is TGTGCCAGCAGCTTGGATGTCCAGGGTAACTATGGCTACACCTTC. As protein: CASSLDVQGNYGYTF.